This T cell receptor beta chain came from a study of blood T cell repertoires in COVID-19. Study at large: Whether acute or convalescent, the COVID-19 samples came from the United States, Italy and Spain.

Per germline, CDR1 MNHEY and CDR2 SVGEGT. The length of the CDR3 is 12 residues. In regard to this clone: The junction does not match germline at one end; this may be a read error.

Study members were between 18 and 89 years old and lived in 24 US regions. Sequencing was performed with immunoSEQ multiplex PCR; in TCRdb, only in-frame clones are kept and a portion is missing. The repertoire has a few hundred thousand clones, approximately 89% of them found once; the top ten carry around 3%. The clonotype originates from a woman aged 40 to 50 who had been exposed to COVID-19. Input material: PBMCs or T cells enriched from blood (not recorded which). V is TRBV6-2 or TRBV6-3 and J is TRBJ2-3; a possible D gene is TRBD2 (7 bases). The CDR3 region has the DNA TGTGCCAGCAGTTACGTCGGGGGGCGCATAAATTTT. It is translated as CASSYVGGRINF.